This T cell receptor (beta chain) was sequenced during a study of control samples from healthy donors and cancer patients. TCRdb's copy holds only in-frame clones and misses some; the assay was immunoSEQ multiplex PCR. The table records some 130,000 clones, 75% to 95% of them present only once. The sequence came from a man aged 35 to 55 in good health. The sequencing sample was made of blood.

The CDR3: CASQGITGSYNSPLHF. DNA for the CDR3: TGTGCCAGCCAGGGGATCACAGGCTCCTATAATTCACCCCTCCACTTT. V and J are TRBV2 and TRBJ1-6; the D gene is possibly TRBD1 (6 bases). Trimming left V 8 bases short and J 0 bases short, with 14 bases between. Germline V CDR1 and CDR2: SNHLY, FYNNEI. The CDR3 is 16 residues long.